These T cell receptor beta chains were read from a single sample in a study of chemoradiotherapy in HPV16-positive cancers. Some clones are missing from TCRdb's copy, which holds only in-frame ones; the method was immunoSEQ multiplex PCR. The sample shows about 5,300 clones, about 88% of them seen only once. Source: blood, taken from a patient who underwent chemoradiotherapy. The receptors come from a human donor with HPV-associated anogenital cancer. CDR3s leave out the opening cysteine and the closing phenylalanine or tryptophan.

v_call | cdr3_length | cdr3_aa
TRBV10-2 | 16 | ASSRLTYGTGAGNTIY
TRBV7-9 | 11 | ASSPSGGTEQY
TRBV19 | 15 | ASTKRTETYSNQPQH
TRBV12-5 | 16 | ASGPSSGAVINREKLF
TRBV4-3 | 15 | ASSQALHRDRGIEQY
TRBV19 | 11 | ASCRDPCYGYT
TRBV27 | 15 | ASSLSSPGANTGELF
TRBV4-1 | 15 | ASSQEGWTGDSGPQH
TRBV5-1 | 12 | ASSPGQGANEQY
TRBV18 | 14 | ASSSNRVGAYNEQF
TRBV30 | 10 | AWSVKGLGQY
TRBV5-6 | 14 | ASIDWGLSGDGTQY
TRBV19 | 10 | ASTNSENIQY
TRBV7-9 | 13 | ASSLLAGSTDTQY
TRBV9 | 11 | ASSVGMNTEAF
TRBV9 | 13 | ASSVAPGRDSGYT
TRBV5-4 | 13 | ASSLGTSGNNEQF
TRBV7-9 | 12 | ASSGGVTNEKLF
TRBV15 | 13 | ATSRLRDSSYEQY
TRBV7-9 | 9 | ASRKEGVAF
TRBV10-3 | 11 | AITQGADNEQF
TRBV7-8 | 12 | ASSLDGGNYEQY
TRBV5-6 | 16 | ASSLAFWEGGRDNEQF
TRBV6-5 | 11 | ASSSSFKETQY
TRBV18 | 13 | ASSSEISRSGEQY
TRBV7-9 | 15 | ASSLPSRGGNGEGYT
TRBV7-8 | 14 | ASSLVAGGYTGELF
TRBV18 | 12 | ASSPGLANYGYT
TRBV9 | 14 | ASSVDQGGPNEKLF
TRBV30 | 11 | AWSVHTWKEAF
TRBV2 | 12 | ASSVGGAGIGYT
TRBV11-2 | 13 | ASSLSDGGQETQY
TRBV6-1 | 13 | ASTMTSGFTWELF
TRBV7-2 | 16 | ASSRVPGASRSGNTIY
TRBV2 | 13 | ASRTDRVETGELF
TRBV7-2 | 11 | ASSLDRNTEAF
TRBV7-9 | 10 | ASRPVNTEAF
TRBV25-1 | 12 | ASSELDRGETQY
TRBV20-1 | 9 | SAIQGAEAF
TRBV30 | 11 | AWSQDSNQPQH
TRBV6-5 | 10 | ASCLAGGPQF
TRBV15 | 14 | ATSRDLAGVGETQY
TRBV7-6 | 14 | ASSLAPSGRTDTQY
TRBV30 | 14 | AWSVSGPDATDTQY
TRBV9 | 11 | ATGTDFTGELF